These 9 T cell receptor beta chains share one sample of origin, sequenced in a study of cytomegalovirus exposure and HLA in healthy donors. PCR employed 60 Vbeta and 13 Jbeta primers. Sequenced by immunoSEQ multiplex PCR; TCRdb stores in-frame clones only, minus some. The profile shows around 150,000 clones, approximately 80% of them singletons. The specimen was PBMCs. These receptors were collected from a male donor in good health and CMV-seropositive.

The V call is TRBV5-4, the J call TRBJ2-5; D might be TRBD2 (5 bases). The end of the DNA is better explained by TRBJ2-7, so the J call may be wrong. CDR1 and CDR2 from the germline V gene are SGHNT and YYREEE (reference sequence). The CDR3 is 14 amino acids. CDR3 DNA sequence: TGTGCCAGCAGCTTGGACCCCGGGGAGTACGAGCAGTACTTC. Amino acids: CASSLDPGEYEQYF.

V usage is TRBV9 and J usage is TRBJ1-6; no reliable D call. V dropped 4 bases and J dropped 0 bases, with 14 bases sitting between them. Germline CDR1 reads SGDLS; CDR2 reads YYNGEE. There are 17 residues in the CDR3. The CDR3 bases are TGTGCCAGCAGCCCCCGGGGAGCCAACTCCTATAATTCACCCCTCCACTTT. Amino acids: CASSPRGANSYNSPLHF.

The CDR3 nucleotides are TGCGCCAGCAGTTTAAGGGGGCGGGACACTGAAGCTTTCTTT. Protein sequence: CASSLRGRDTEAFF. The J gene is TRBJ1-1, the V gene TRBV10-1, with 7 bases matching TRBD1. Germline V lookup: CDR1 WNHNN, CDR2 SYGVQD (reference sequence). Trimming removed 5 bases from V and 3 bases from J; junction bases left unmatched: 6. This CDR3 has 14 amino acids.

The CDR3 nucleotides read TGCGCCAGCAGCTTGGGGCGGGTCAACACCGGGGAGCTGTTTTTT. Its translation is CASSLGRVNTGELFF. The genes are TRBV5-1 and TRBJ2-2; possibly TRBD2 for D (5 bases). The V end lost 0 bases, the J end lost 2 bases, and 8 bases lay between the germline ends. The CDR3 is made up of 15 amino acids. Germline assignment: CDR1 SGHRS and CDR2 YFSETQ.

The V gene is TRBV30, the J gene TRBJ2-1; 9 bases match TRBD2. V trimming: 0 bases; J trimming: 6 bases; junction bases outside the gene matches: 21. The CDR3 spans 20 residues. Germline CDR1 and CDR2: GTSNPN and SVGIG (reference sequence). CDR3 sequence: CAWSVRGGPSGRPPGNEQFF. The CDR3 DNA is TGTGCCTGGAGTGTACGGGGGGGGCCCAGCGGGAGGCCCCCCGGCAATGAGCAGTTCTTC.

The gene calls are TRBV15 and TRBJ1-1; no clear D gene. The germline V gene encodes CDR1 LNHNV and CDR2 YYDKDF (reference sequence). The ends were cut back, 1 base at V and 6 bases at J, with 12 bases in the middle. CDR3 length: 14 residues. CDR3 DNA sequence: TGTGCCACCAGCAGAGTATCGATCCTAGCTGAAGCTTTCTTT. This encodes CATSRVSILAEAFF.

The chain employs TRBV6-5 and TRBJ1-3, with D tentatively TRBD1 (5 bases). Germline-derived CDR1 and CDR2 are MNHEY and SVGAGI. Trimming took off 6 bases at V and 1 base at J, with 13 bases between the two ends. CDR3 length: 15 residues. The CDR3 DNA is TGTGCCAGCAGAACCTTGGACACATCTGGAAACACCATATATTTT. This translates into CASRTLDTSGNTIYF.

The rearrangement links TRBV5-1 to TRBJ1-1, with TRBD1 identical over 10 bases. This CDR3 comprises 14 residues. From germline, CDR1 is SGHRS and CDR2 YFSETQ. Trimming at V came to 7 bases and at J to 4 bases, leaving 7 bases not matched to a gene. CDR3 nucleotide sequence: TGCGCCAGCGGTACCCGGACAGGGGGCACTGAAGCTTTCTTT. Residues: CASGTRTGGTEAFF.

V gene TRBV29-1 combines with J gene TRBJ1-4, with 11 bases that match TRBD1. Germline V gene data show CDR1 as SQVTM and CDR2 as ANQGSEA. J was trimmed by 8 bases and V by 1 base; bases with no gene match: 0. The CDR3 is made up of 13 amino acids. This CDR3 reads CSVEGTGGEKLFF. CDR3 nucleotides: TGCAGCGTTGAAGGGACAGGGGGCGAAAAACTGTTTTTT.